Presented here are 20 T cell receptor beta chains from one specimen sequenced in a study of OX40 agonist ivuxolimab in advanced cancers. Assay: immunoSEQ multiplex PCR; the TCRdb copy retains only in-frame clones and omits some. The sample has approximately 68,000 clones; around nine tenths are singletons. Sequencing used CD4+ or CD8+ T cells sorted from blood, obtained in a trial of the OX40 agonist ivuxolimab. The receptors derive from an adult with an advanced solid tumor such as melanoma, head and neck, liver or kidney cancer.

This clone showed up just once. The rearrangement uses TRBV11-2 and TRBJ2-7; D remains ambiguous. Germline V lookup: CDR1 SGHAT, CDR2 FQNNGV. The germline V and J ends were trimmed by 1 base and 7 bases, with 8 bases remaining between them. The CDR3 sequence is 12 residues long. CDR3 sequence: CASSLGGWEQYF. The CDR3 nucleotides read TGTGCCAGCAGCTTAGGGGGTTGGGAGCAGTACTTC.

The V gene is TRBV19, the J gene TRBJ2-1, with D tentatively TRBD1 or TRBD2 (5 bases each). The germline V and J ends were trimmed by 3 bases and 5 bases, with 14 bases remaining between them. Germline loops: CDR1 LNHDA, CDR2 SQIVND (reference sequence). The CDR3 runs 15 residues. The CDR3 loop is CASSIIGAGDNEQFF. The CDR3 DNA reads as TGTGCCAGTAGTATTATCGGGGCCGGGGACAATGAGCAGTTCTTC.

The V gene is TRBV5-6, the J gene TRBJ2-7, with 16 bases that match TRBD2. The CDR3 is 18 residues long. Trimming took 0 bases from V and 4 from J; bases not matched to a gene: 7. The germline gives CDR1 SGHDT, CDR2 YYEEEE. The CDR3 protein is CASSLAFGTSGRAYEQYF. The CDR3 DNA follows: TGTGCCAGCAGCTTGGCCTTTGGGACTAGCGGGAGGGCTTACGAGCAGTACTTC.

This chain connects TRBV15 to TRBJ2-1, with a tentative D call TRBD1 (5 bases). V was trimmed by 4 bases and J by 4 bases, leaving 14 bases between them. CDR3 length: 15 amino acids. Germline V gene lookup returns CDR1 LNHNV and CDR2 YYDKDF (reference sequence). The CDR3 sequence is CATSTELTAYNEQFF. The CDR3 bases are TGTGCCACCAGCACAGAGCTGACAGCATACAATGAGCAGTTCTTC.

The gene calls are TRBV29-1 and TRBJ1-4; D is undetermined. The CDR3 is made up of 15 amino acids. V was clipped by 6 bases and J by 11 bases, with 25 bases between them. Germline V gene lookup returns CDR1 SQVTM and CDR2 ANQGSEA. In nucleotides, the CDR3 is TGCAGCGTGGACCTCCGGACGGGTCCTGTCGGGAAACTGTTTTTT. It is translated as CSVDLRTGPVGKLFF. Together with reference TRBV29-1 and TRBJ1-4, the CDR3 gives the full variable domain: SAVISQKPSRDICQRGTSLTIQCQVDSQVTMMFWYRQQPGQSLTLIATANQGSEATYESGFVIDKFPISRPNLTFSTLTVSNMSPEDSSIYLCSVDLRTGPVGKLFFGSGTQLSVL.

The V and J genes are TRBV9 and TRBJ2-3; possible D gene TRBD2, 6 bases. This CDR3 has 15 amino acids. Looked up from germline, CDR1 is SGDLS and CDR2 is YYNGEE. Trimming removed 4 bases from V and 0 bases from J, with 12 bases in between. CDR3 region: CASSPRAGSTDTQYF. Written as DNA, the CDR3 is TGTGCCAGCAGCCCCCGTGCGGGGAGCACAGATACGCAGTATTTT.

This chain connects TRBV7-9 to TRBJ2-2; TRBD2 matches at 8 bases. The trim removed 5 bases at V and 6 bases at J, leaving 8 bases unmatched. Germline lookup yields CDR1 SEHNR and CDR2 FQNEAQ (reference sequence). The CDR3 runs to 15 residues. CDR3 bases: TGTGCCAGCAGCCCTAGCGGGCTTCCGGCCGGGGAGCTGTTTTTT. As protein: CASSPSGLPAGELFF.

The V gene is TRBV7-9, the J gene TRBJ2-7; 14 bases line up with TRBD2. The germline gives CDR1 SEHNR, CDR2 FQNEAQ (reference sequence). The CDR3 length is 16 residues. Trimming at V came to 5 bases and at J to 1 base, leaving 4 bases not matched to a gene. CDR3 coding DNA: TGTGCCAGCAGCCCGACTAGCGGGGGGGTATCCTACGAGCAGTACTTC. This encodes CASSPTSGGVSYEQYF.

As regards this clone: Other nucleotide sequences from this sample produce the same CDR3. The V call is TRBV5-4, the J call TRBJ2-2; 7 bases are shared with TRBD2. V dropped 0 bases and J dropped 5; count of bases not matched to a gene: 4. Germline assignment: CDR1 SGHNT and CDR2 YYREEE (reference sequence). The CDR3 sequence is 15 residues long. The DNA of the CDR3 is TGTGCCAGCAGCTTGGGCGGGAGAGGTACCGGGGAGCTGTTTTTT. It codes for CASSLGGRGTGELFF. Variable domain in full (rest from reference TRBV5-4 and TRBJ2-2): ETGVTQSPTHLIKTRGQQVTLRCSSQSGHNTVSWYQQALGQGPQFIFQYYREEENGRGNFPPRFSGLQFPNYSSELNVNALELDDSALYLCASSLGGRGTGELFFGEGSRLTVL.

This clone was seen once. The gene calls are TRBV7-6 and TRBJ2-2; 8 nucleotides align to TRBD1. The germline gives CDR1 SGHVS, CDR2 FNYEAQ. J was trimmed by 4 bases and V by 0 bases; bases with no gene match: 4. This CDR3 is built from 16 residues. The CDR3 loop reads CASSLASRGPTGELFF. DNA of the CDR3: TGTGCCAGCAGCTTAGCGTCCAGGGGGCCCACCGGGGAGCTGTTTTTT. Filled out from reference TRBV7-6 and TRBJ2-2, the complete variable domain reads GAGVSQSPRYKVTKRGQDVALRCDPISGHVSLYWYRQALGQGPEFLTYFNYEAQQDKSGLPNDRFSAERPEGSISTLTIQRTEQRDSAMYRCASSLASRGPTGELFFGEGSRLTVL.

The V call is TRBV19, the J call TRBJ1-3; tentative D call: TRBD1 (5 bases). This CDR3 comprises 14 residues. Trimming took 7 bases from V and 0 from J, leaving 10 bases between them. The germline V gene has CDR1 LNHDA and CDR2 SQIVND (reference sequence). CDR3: CASKGSISGNTIYF. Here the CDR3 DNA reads TGTGCCAGTAAGGGGTCTATCTCTGGAAACACCATATATTTT.

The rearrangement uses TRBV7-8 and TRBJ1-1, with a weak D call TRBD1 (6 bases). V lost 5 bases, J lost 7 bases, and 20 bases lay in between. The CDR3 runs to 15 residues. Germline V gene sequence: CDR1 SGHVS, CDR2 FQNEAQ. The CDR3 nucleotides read TGTGCCAGCAGCCCCGAGGGGGTACTTGTTCTTGAAGCTTTCTTT. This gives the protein CASSPEGVLVLEAFF.

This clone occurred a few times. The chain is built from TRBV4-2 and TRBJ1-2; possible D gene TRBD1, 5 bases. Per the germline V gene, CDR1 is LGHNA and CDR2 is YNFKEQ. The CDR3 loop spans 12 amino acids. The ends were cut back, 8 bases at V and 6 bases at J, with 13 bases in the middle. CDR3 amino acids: CASRGTEHGYTF. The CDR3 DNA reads TGTGCCAGCCGGGGCACGGAGCATGGCTACACCTTC.

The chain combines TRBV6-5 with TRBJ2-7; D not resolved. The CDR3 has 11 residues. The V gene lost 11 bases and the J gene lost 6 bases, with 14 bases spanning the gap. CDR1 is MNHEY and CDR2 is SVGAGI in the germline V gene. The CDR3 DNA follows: TGTGCCTCTAACCCCCCGCCCGAGCAGTACTTC. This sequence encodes CASNPPPEQYF.

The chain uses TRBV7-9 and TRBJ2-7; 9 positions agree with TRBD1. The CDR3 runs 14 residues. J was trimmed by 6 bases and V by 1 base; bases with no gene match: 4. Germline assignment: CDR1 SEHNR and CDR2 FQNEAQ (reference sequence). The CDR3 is CASSLGDRVSEQYF. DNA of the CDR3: TGTGCCAGCAGCTTAGGGGACAGGGTCTCCGAGCAGTACTTC.

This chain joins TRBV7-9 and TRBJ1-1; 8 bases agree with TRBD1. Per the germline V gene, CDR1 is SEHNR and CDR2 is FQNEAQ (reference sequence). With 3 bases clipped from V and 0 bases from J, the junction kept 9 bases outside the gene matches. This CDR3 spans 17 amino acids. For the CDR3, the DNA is TGTGCCAGCAGCTTTACCGGGACAGGAGGTTTGAACACTGAAGCTTTCTTT. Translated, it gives CASSFTGTGGLNTEAFF.

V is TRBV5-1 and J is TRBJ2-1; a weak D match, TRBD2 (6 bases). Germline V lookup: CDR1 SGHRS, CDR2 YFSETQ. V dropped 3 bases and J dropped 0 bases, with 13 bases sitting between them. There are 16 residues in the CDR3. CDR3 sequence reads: CASSSPAGSSYNEQFF. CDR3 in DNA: TGCGCCAGCAGCTCGCCGGCGGGGAGCTCCTACAATGAGCAGTTCTTC.

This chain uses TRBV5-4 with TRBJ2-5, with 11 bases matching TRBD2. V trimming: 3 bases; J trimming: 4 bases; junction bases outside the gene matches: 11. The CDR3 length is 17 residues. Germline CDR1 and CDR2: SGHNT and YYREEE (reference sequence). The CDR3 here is CASSSLGSGGAAETQYF. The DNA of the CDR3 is TGTGCCAGCAGCTCCCTCGGTAGCGGGGGGGCCGCAGAGACCCAGTACTTC.

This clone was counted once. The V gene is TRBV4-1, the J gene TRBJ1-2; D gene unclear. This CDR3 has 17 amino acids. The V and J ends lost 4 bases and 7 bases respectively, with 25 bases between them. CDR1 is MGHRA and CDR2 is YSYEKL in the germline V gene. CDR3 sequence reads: CASSLPRELRRASGYTF. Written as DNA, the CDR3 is TGCGCCAGCAGCCTACCTAGGGAGCTGAGGCGGGCCTCTGGCTACACCTTC.

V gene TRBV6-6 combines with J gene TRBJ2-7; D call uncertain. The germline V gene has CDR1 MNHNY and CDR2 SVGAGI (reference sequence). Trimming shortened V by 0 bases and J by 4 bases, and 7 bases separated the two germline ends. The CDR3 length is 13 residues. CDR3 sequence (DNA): TGTGCCAGCAGTTACTCGAGCGCTTACGAGCAGTACTTC. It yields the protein CASSYSSAYEQYF.